The rows below give T cell receptor beta chains drawn from one sample of a study of Ad26.COV2.S vaccination and SARS-CoV-2 variants. Assay used: immunoSEQ multiplex PCR; TCRdb lists only in-frame clones, some missing. The sample has roughly 500,000 clones; approximately 90% are singletons. Sample: peripheral blood, taken in a trial of Ad26.COV2.S vaccine versus placebo. All receptors derive from a person between 18 and 59 years old who received the Ad26.COV2.S COVID-19 vaccine or a placebo. CDR3s include the opening cysteine and the closing phenylalanine or tryptophan. D genes are given only for firm matches. Clone size, where shown, is once, few, many, or a class for clones that have expanded.

TRBJ2-5	TRBV19	.	.	CASSIGDMYQETQYF	TGTGCCAGTAGTATAGGCGACATGTACCAAGAGACCCAGTACTTC
TRBJ2-7	TRBV5-5	.	.	CASSPVPGTQYEQYF	TGTGCCAGCAGTCCAGTCCCAGGAACCCAGTACGAGCAGTACTTC
TRBJ1-6	TRBV30	TRBD1	.	CAGRDRWDSPLHF	TGTGCCGGGAGGGACAGGTGGGATTCACCCCTCCACTTT
TRBJ2-1	TRBV28	.	.	CASSLRGLNYNEQFF	TGTGCCAGCAGTTTGCGAGGCCTGAACTACAATGAGCAGTTCTTC
TRBJ2-1	TRBV6-2/TRBV6-3	TRBD2	once	CASSYRSSSGRSYNEQFF	TGTGCCAGCAGTTACAGGTCGTCTAGCGGGAGGTCCTACAATGAGCAGTTCTTC
TRBJ2-6	TRBV5-1	.	.	CASSLWGVGQVGSGANVLTF	TGCGCCAGCAGCTTGTGGGGGGTCGGACAGGTCGGCTCTGGGGCCAACGTCCTGACTTTC
TRBJ1-1	TRBV28	.	.	CASSLPGTPRRAFF	TGTGCCAGCAGTTTACCCGGGACCCCAAGGCGGGCTTTCTTT
TRBJ2-3	TRBV5-6	.	many	CASSLLALSTDTQYF	TGTGCCAGCAGCTTGCTAGCGTTGAGCACAGATACGCAGTATTTT
TRBJ2-6	TRBV29-1	.	.	CSVTRSGANVLTF	TGCAGCGTTACCAGGTCTGGGGCCAACGTCCTGACTTTC
TRBJ1-1	TRBV29-1	.	.	CSAAAGMNTEAFF	TGCAGCGCCGCTGCAGGGATGAACACTGAAGCTTTCTTT
TRBJ2-2	TRBV7-2	TRBD1	.	CASSGNRGLNTGELFF	TGTGCCAGCAGCGGCAACAGGGGGCTCAACACCGGGGAGCTGTTTTTT
TRBJ2-3	TRBV12-3/TRBV12-4	.	.	CASTGSDTQYF	TGTGCCAGCACCGGCTCGGATACGCAGTATTTT
TRBJ2-7	TRBV23-1	.	.	CASSPCNVPGAFYYEQYF	TGCGCCAGCAGTCCCTGTAACGTCCCGGGTGCTTTCTACTACGAGCAGTACTTC
TRBJ2-3	TRBV5-8	.	.	CASSLEVDSTDTQYF	TGTGCCAGCAGCTTGGAAGTCGACTCCACAGATACGCAGTATTTT
TRBJ1-4	TRBV7-2	.	.	CASSLGGEANEKLFF	TGTGCCAGCAGCTTGGGGGGCGAGGCTAATGAAAAACTGTTTTTT
TRBJ2-4	TRBV5-6	TRBD1	.	CASSYDRGDIQYF	TGTGCCAGCAGCTACGACAGGGGAGACATTCAGTACTTC
TRBJ2-2	TRBV6-2/TRBV6-3	.	.	CASSAPRNTGELFF	TGTGCCAGCAGCGCGCCCCGAAACACCGGGGAGCTGTTTTTT
TRBJ2-7	TRBV6-5	.	.	CASRARDGDSYEQYF	TGTGCCAGCAGGGCGAGGGATGGAGATTCCTACGAGCAGTACTTC
TRBJ2-2	TRBV19	.	.	CASSILGGTGELFF	TGTGCCAGTAGCATCTTGGGTGGCACCGGGGAGCTGTTTTTT
TRBJ1-2	TRBV2	.	.	CASSPSLGYTF	TGTGCCAGCAGTCCCTCCCTTGGCTACACCTTC
TRBJ1-1	TRBV3-1/TRBV3-2	TRBD1	.	CASSQPPGQVLF	TGTGCCAGCAGCCAACCGCCGGGACAGGTCTTATTT
TRBJ1-3	TRBV9	.	.	CASSLSRNTIYF	TGTGCCAGCAGCCTTTCTCGAAACACCATATATTTT
TRBJ2-2	TRBV11-3	TRBD2	.	CASSTTSAGELFF	TGTGCCAGCAGCACTACTAGCGCCGGGGAGCTGTTTTTT
TRBJ2-1	TRBV9	TRBD2	once	CASSVGIAGGPSSYNEQFF	TGTGCCAGCAGCGTAGGGATAGCGGGAGGCCCGAGCTCCTACAATGAGCAGTTCTTC
TRBJ1-1	TRBV20-1	.	.	CSASEGRSDEAFF	TGCAGTGCTAGTGAGGGGCGCTCGGATGAAGCTTTCTTT
TRBJ2-2	TRBV30	TRBD1	.	CAWRGQGLITGELFF	TGTGCCTGGAGGGGACAGGGCCTAATAACCGGGGAGCTGTTTTTT
TRBJ1-5	TRBV28	TRBD1	.	CASSKTWTGVAQPQHF	TGTGCCAGCAGCAAAACATGGACAGGGGTAGCTCAGCCCCAGCATTTT
TRBJ1-3	TRBV30	.	.	CAWSFSSGNTIYF	TGTGCCTGGAGTTTTAGCTCTGGAAACACCATATATTTT
TRBJ1-1	TRBV19	.	.	CASSIVARKEAFF	TGTGCCAGTAGTATAGTGGCCAGGAAAGAAGCTTTCTTT
TRBJ1-1	TRBV2	.	.	CASSVLGGENTEAFF	TGTGCCAGCAGCGTTTTAGGAGGGGAGAACACTGAAGCTTTCTTT